The 12 T cell receptor beta chains below all came from one sample that was sequenced in a study of blood T cell repertoires in COVID-19. TCRdb's table, derived via immunoSEQ multiplex PCR, lists solely in-frame clones and lacks some. The table lists 130,000 to 150,000 clones, about 80% of them singletons. The sample comprised peripheral blood. These receptors were collected from an elderly woman with acute or convalescent COVID-19.

The rearrangement joins TRBV9 to TRBJ2-5; 7 bases line up with TRBD2. The J segment lost 1 base and the V segment lost 0 bases, leaving 9 bases of the junction unmatched. Germline CDR1 and CDR2: SGDLS and YYNGEE. CDR3 size: 17 residues. The CDR3 DNA reads TGTGCCAGCAGCGTAGGGCAAACAGGCGGGGGCCAAGAGACCCAGTACTTC. Its protein is CASSVGQTGGGQETQYF.

The V call is TRBV4-1, the J call TRBJ1-1, with a possible D match to TRBD1 (5 bases). Trimming pared 4 bases from V and 1 base from J, leaving 13 bases between. The V gene's germline CDR1 is MGHRA and CDR2 YSYEKL. This CDR3 region has 15 residues. CDR3 DNA sequence: TGCGCCAGCAGCCTTCGGGTAGGGGAGAACACTGAAGCTTTCTTT. Residues: CASSLRVGENTEAFF.

This chain connects TRBV6-2 or TRBV6-3 to TRBJ2-7; D possibly corresponds to TRBD1 (5 bases). CDR3 length: 15 residues. Trimming cost V 0 bases and J 2 bases, with 11 bases left between them. CDR1 MNHEY and CDR2 SVGEGT come from the germline V gene. The DNA of the CDR3 is TGTGCCAGCAGTTACTCGACTCAGGGTACCTACGAGCAGTACTTC. Protein sequence: CASSYSTQGTYEQYF.

This chain links TRBV5-5 with TRBJ1-1; D is ambiguous. Germline V CDR1 and CDR2: SGHKS, YYEKEE (reference sequence). CDR3 length: 15 residues. V lost 0 bases and J 3 bases, leaving 12 bases between the germline ends. Written as DNA, the CDR3 is TGTGCCAGCAGCTTGGGAGGCACGAGGTACACTGAAGCTTTCTTT. It is translated as CASSLGGTRYTEAFF.

The chain couples TRBV4-2 to TRBJ1-1, with 8 bases matching TRBD1. Germline values: CDR1 LGHNA, CDR2 YNFKEQ. The CDR3 loop spans 15 amino acids. With 4 bases clipped from V and 0 bases from J, the junction kept 4 bases outside the gene matches. CDR3: CASSPRTGLNTEAFF. As DNA, the CDR3 is TGTGCCAGCAGCCCACGGACAGGGCTGAACACTGAAGCTTTCTTT.

The rearrangement links TRBV30 to TRBJ1-2, with D maybe TRBD1 (5 bases). Germline V gene sequence: CDR1 GTSNPN, CDR2 SVGIG (reference sequence). This CDR3 region has 13 residues. Trimming took off 3 bases at V and 7 bases at J, with 15 bases between the two ends. The CDR3 region is CAWSSDRGGGYTF. Here the CDR3 DNA reads TGTGCCTGGAGCTCCGACCGCGGGGGTGGCTACACCTTC.

This clone appeared once. The chain has TRBV29-1 and TRBJ1-2, with D possibly being TRBD1 (6 bases). With 3 bases removed from V and 3 bases from J, the gap between germline ends came to 17 bases. Germline CDR1 SQVTM, CDR2 ANQGSEA. The CDR3 length is 15 residues. The CDR3 coding sequence is TGCAGCGTTGATCCCAATACCCCAGGGGACTATGGCTACACCTTC. Translation gives CSVDPNTPGDYGYTF.

V is TRBV25-1 and J is TRBJ1-6; no clear D. CDR1 MGHDK and CDR2 SYGVNS come from the germline V gene. The CDR3 consists of 15 residues. V was trimmed by 4 bases and J by 4 bases, leaving 11 bases between them. CDR3 sequence: CASSAGSGYNSPLHF. CDR3 in DNA: TGTGCCAGCAGTGCGGGGTCCGGGTATAATTCACCCCTCCACTTT.

This clone showed up just once. The V gene is TRBV7-3, the J gene TRBJ1-1; 8 bases are shared with TRBD1. CDR3 length equals 11 residues. Germline V gene sequence: CDR1 SGHTA, CDR2 FQGTGA. V dropped 5 bases and J dropped 11; count of bases not matched to a gene: 4. DNA for the CDR3: TGTGCCAGCAGCCCGGGGGACAGGGCTTTCTTT. This gives the protein CASSPGDRAFF.

This clone was detected only a few times. This chain joins TRBV2 and TRBJ1-1; D gene uncertain. V dropped 3 bases and J dropped 4 bases, with 12 bases sitting between them. The CDR3 extends over 14 amino acids. Germline V gene sequence: CDR1 SNHLY, CDR2 FYNNEI. The CDR3, as DNA: TGTGCCAGCAGTGAGGCACCGCGGGGCACTGAAGCTTTCTTT. Translating it yields CASSEAPRGTEAFF.

This clone has a single count. The chain recombines TRBV7-9 with TRBJ2-5; D unclear. CDR3 length: 12 residues. V was shortened by 4 bases and J by 3 bases, with 6 bases between the two germline ends. Germline assignment: CDR1 SEHNR and CDR2 FQNEAQ (reference sequence). The CDR3 is CASSSQEETQYF. CDR3 sequence (DNA): TGTGCCAGCAGCTCCCAGGAAGAGACCCAGTACTTC.

V gene TRBV28 combines with J gene TRBJ1-1; the match to TRBD1 covers 12 bases. Germline-derived CDR1 and CDR2 are MDHEN and SYDVKM. The ends lost 6 bases at V and 3 bases at J; junction bases unmatched: 5. The CDR3 is 15 amino acids. This CDR3 is CASRQGTGGYTEAFF. For the CDR3, the DNA is TGTGCCAGCAGACAGGGGACAGGGGGCTACACTGAAGCTTTCTTT.